The rows below give T cell receptor beta chains drawn from one sample of a study of T cells in Graves' hyperthyroidism and ophthalmopathy. TCRdb ran MiXCR on the multiplex PCR reads and lists one entry per CDR3 protein. The sample gives 500,000 or so distinct CDR3 sequences, about 16% of which show up once; around 28% is in the top ten. The sample comprised blood. All receptors come from a woman aged 30 to 39 with Graves' ophthalmopathy. Both conserved end residues are part of each CDR3. Clone size is not always given. Where it is, it says once, few, many or a class for expanded clones.

clone size | V gene | CDR3 protein
NA | TRBV28 | CASSLREGMDIQYF
many | TRBV5-1 | CASSRSPGQTFYEQYF
many | TRBV6-2/TRBV6-3 | CASSPFTGADTQYF
few | TRBV5-1 | CASSGIGQTDTQYF
few | TRBV6-1 | CASSEASAGSSTDTQYF
many | TRBV30 | CARGRLGNEQFF
NA | TRBV6-1 | CASREQGRNQPQHF
NA | TRBV7-7 | CASSLGERNQETQYF
many | TRBV2 | CASRGDITGELFF
NA | TRBV3-1 | CASSRGNEQYF
many | TRBV11-2 | CASRKVGNEQFF
NA | TRBV20-1 | CSARDSAGVGPLELFF
few | TRBV5-6 | CASSLLGQYNQETQYF
NA | TRBV28 | CASSLLGDSGANVLTF
NA | TRBV20-1 | CSARQINSNQPQHF
few | TRBV6-5 | CASSLNYLSGANVLTF
NA | TRBV18 | CASSQGAPPGHYEQYF
NA | TRBV10-3 | CAISERFYEQYF
many | TRBV7-2 | CASSFVGTQPQHF
few | TRBV14 | CASSPTRIAGAGELFF
many | TRBV24-1 | CATSDLRSSGDLTDTQYF
many | TRBV7-2 | CASSSPDSYYTDTQYF
many | TRBV3-1 | CASSPKFLDTEAFF
NA | TRBV6-4 | CASRRQAVEQYF
NA | TRBV6-2/TRBV6-3 | CASSPIPNLGTYEQYF
few | TRBV7-2 | CASSLGTAGNSPLHF
many | TRBV4-2 | CASSQDRGSGSVLNIQYF
many | TRBV30 | CAWSVPWPLNTEAFF
few | TRBV20-1 | CSAREIRQNGSPLHF
NA | TRBV6-1 | CASSTPGQVSYEQYF
many | TRBV28 | CASRTDRGKLNQPQHF